Reported below is one T cell receptor (beta chain). Data came from immunoSEQ multiplex PCR; TCRdb stores just in-frame clones and leaves some out. Among about 78,000 clones, 90% to 96% were seen once, and the ten largest hold 1.6%. The V gene's germline CDR1 is ENHRY and CDR2 SYGVKD. The V and J ends lost 10 bases and 3 bases respectively, with 15 bases between them. The CDR3 is 13 residues long. The data originate from a study of cytomegalovirus exposure and HLA in healthy donors. Across the whole study: The same platform used for the roughly 610 first-cohort repertoires was also used for the 120 or so validation repertoires, as a later analysis reported.

The roughly 120-subject validation cohort, separate from the approximately 630-subject first cohort, included the donors. The sample taken for sequencing was PBMCs. The TCR was taken from a man aged 18 to 30 in good health and CMV-seropositive. The chain uses TRBV10-3 and TRBJ2-5; possible D gene TRBD1, 6 bases. Written as DNA, the CDR3 is TGTGCCACCAGAACAGGGTTGGAAGAGACCCAGTACTTC. Amino acid sequence: CATRTGLEETQYF.